This T cell receptor (beta chain) is drawn from a study of cytomegalovirus exposure and HLA in healthy donors. With 60 Vbeta and 13 Jbeta primers, the PCR was carried out. In the original processing: Roughly 80 million unique TCR beta chains, roughly 11 million of them shared, were counted by a later analysis. Sequencing was performed with immunoSEQ multiplex PCR; in TCRdb, only in-frame clones are kept and a portion is missing. The V and J calls and clone size were taken over from that table, and D and trimming were inferred from the DNA. In the table there are a few hundred thousand clones, roughly 80% of which are singletons. Trimming cost V 8 bases and J 0 bases; bases outside gene matches: 3. Germline-derived CDR1 and CDR2 are MDHEN and SYDVKM. The CDR3 has 14 residues. Regarding this clone: Its specificity is unknown.

Findings and caveats of the study: A later analysis appeared to link common viral pathogens to several of the most significant clusters. Within an earlier analysis, most TCR beta V segments proved productive either about 87% or about 30% of the time.

Sequencing was performed on PBMCs. The chain links TRBV28 to TRBJ2-2, with 7 bases fitting TRBD1. This clonotype was obtained from a young man in good health and CMV-seronegative. Written as DNA, the CDR3 is TGTGCCAGCGAGGGGACAGCGAACACCGGGGAGCTGTTTTTT. Residues: CASEGTANTGELFF.